This entry concerns a single T cell receptor beta chain. This sample is part of a study of breast tumors, draining lymph nodes, adjacent tissues. From the multiplex PCR reads, TCRdb called clonotypes with MiXCR, one entry per CDR3 protein. The sample consists of around 16,000 distinct CDR3 sequences, approximately 51% of them appearing once. Sequences were obtained from tumor-adjacent breast tissue. The source is a female donor with breast cancer. Some clones in this sample may be carry-over from other donors' samples.

As DNA, the CDR3 is TGTGCCAGTAGTACCAGAATAAGGGGGATCTCCTCTGGGGCCAACGTCCTGACTTTC. Translating gives CASSTRIRGISSGANVLTF. V and J are TRBV19 and TRBJ2-6; weak D call: TRBD1 (6 bases). The V end lost 4 bases, the J end lost 0 bases, and 19 bases lay between the germline ends. CDR1 and CDR2 (germline): LNHDA, SQIVND (reference sequence). This CDR3 comprises 19 residues.